This is a list of T cell receptor beta chains from one sample in a study of blood T cell repertoires in COVID-19. The repertoire was sequenced with immunoSEQ multiplex PCR; TCRdb's copy has only in-frame clones and lacks some. The data contain tens of thousands of clones, about four fifths of them singletons. What was sequenced was peripheral blood. The receptors shown here come from a man between 65 and 85 years old with COVID-19, enrolled during active disease. CDR3s include the opening cysteine and the closing phenylalanine or tryptophan. D genes are given only for firm matches.

d_gene	v_gene	j_gene	CDR3nt	CDR3aa
-	TRBV18	TRBJ1-3	TGTGCCAGCTCACCGGGCAGGGTGCAATCTGGAAACACCATATATTTT	CASSPGRVQSGNTIYF
-	TRBV19	TRBJ2-1	TGTGCCAGTAGCCAACGGGACTCCTTTAACTACAATGAGCAGTTCTTC	CASSQRDSFNYNEQFF
-	TRBV6-6	TRBJ2-1	TGTGCCAGCAGTTACGACGGGAGCTACAATGAGCAGTTCTTC	CASSYDGSYNEQFF
TRBD1	TRBV27	TRBJ1-5	TGTGCCAGCAGTAGGGACAGTTCTAGCAATCAGCCCCAGCATTTT	CASSRDSSSNQPQHF
-	TRBV5-8	TRBJ1-1	TGTGCCAGCAGCTACGGGGGGCCTGAAGCTTTCTTT	CASSYGGPEAFF
-	TRBV7-9	TRBJ2-7	TGTGCCAGCACTCGGGGGGCCGATTACGAGCAGTACTTC	CASTRGADYEQYF
-	TRBV19	TRBJ1-2	TGTGCCAGCTTACAGGTTTCTAACTATGGCTACACCTTC	CASLQVSNYGYTF
TRBD1	TRBV5-1	TRBJ1-1	TGCGCCAGCAGCTCCGACAGGGGTAACACTGAAGCTTTCTTT	CASSSDRGNTEAFF
-	TRBV3-1/TRBV3-2	TRBJ1-1	TGTGCCAGCAGCCAAGACAGGGGTGGGCATGTGGGTGAAGCTTTCTTT	CASSQDRGGHVGEAFF
TRBD2	TRBV7-2	TRBJ2-1	TGTGCCAGCAGCTTAAGCGGGGGGGCCTTGCCTGAGCAGTTCTTC	CASSLSGGALPEQFF
-	TRBV30	TRBJ2-3	TGTGCCTGGAGTTTCGCAGATACGCAGTATTTT	CAWSFADTQYF
TRBD2	TRBV7-2	TRBJ2-7	TGTGCCAGCAGCTTAGGAAGGGCTAGCGGGGGGCTCGAGCAGTACTTC	CASSLGRASGGLEQYF
TRBD2	TRBV28	TRBJ2-1	TGTGCCAGCGGTCCCGGGACTAGCGGGTACAATGAGCAGTTCTTC	CASGPGTSGYNEQFF
-	TRBV11-1	TRBJ2-7	TGTGCCAGCACCCGTTCCGGGAACTACGAGCAGTACTTC	CASTRSGNYEQYF
-	TRBV7-9	TRBJ1-6	TGTGCCAGCAGCCTCTTGGGGGCGGATTCACCCCTCCACTTT	CASSLLGADSPLHF
-	TRBV28	TRBJ1-1	TGTGCCAGCAGTACGGGAGGGTCTTCCACTGAAGCTTTCTTT	CASSTGGSSTEAFF
TRBD1	TRBV5-5	TRBJ1-1	TGTGCCAGCAGCTTGGAGGGACAGGGGATTGAAGCTTTCTTT	CASSLEGQGIEAFF